This T cell receptor beta chain came from a study of blood T cell repertoires in COVID-19. Study as a whole: COVID-19 samples from acute and convalescent phases originated in the United States, Italy and Spain. PBMCs, B-cell-depleted T cells, or T cells were the source of the cDNA or gDNA that made up the material.

Sequencing was performed with immunoSEQ multiplex PCR; in TCRdb, only in-frame clones are kept and a portion is missing. The table shows over 100,000 clones, with more than 65% occurring only once. This CDR3 spans 14 amino acids. V lost 7 bases to trimming and J lost 5 bases, with 15 bases between them. CDR1 and CDR2 (germline): SGHRS, YFSETQ. The specimen was peripheral blood. J is TRBJ2-2 and V is TRBV5-1, with D possibly being TRBD1 (5 bases). This sequence originates from a woman of 80 years or more with active or convalescent COVID-19. This CDR3 is CASGKDSKTGELFF. The CDR3 coding sequence is TGCGCCAGCGGAAAAGACAGTAAGACCGGGGAGCTGTTTTTT.